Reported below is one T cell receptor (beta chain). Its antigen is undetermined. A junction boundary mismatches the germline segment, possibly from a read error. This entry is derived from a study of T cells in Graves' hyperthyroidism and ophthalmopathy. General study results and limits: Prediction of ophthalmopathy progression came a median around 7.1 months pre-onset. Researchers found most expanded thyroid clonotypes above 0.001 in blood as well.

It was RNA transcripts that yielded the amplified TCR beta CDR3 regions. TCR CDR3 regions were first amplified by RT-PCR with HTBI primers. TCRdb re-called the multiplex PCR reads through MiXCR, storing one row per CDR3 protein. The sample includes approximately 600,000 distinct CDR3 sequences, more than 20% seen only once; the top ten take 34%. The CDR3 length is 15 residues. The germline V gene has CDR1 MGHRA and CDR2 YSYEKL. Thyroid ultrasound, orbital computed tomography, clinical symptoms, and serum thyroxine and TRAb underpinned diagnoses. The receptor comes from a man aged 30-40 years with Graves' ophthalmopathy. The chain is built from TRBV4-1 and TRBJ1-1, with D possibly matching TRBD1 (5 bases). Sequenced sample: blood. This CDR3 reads CAGSQDGRVGTEAFF. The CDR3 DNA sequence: TGCGCCGGCAGCCAAGACGGCAGGGTTGGAACTGAAGCTTTCTTT.